The next 27 T cell receptor beta chains were all read from a single sample in a study of T cell responses to AZD1222 COVID-19 vaccine. Only in-frame clones appear in the TCRdb table, and some are missing; sequencing was by immunoSEQ multiplex PCR. The table includes about 130,000 clones, about 87% detected once. This specimen was peripheral blood, taken on day 0 of AZD1222 vaccination. Receptors were obtained from an adult in good health.

This clone has just a few counts. The rearrangement joins TRBV6-2 or TRBV6-3 to TRBJ1-4; no clear D gene. The CDR3 totals 12 residues. The germline V and J ends were trimmed by 6 bases and 8 bases, with 10 bases remaining between them. Germline CDR1 MNHEY, CDR2 SVGEGT. This CDR3 is CASSPMWEKLFF. The CDR3 DNA follows: TGTGCCAGCAGCCCCATGTGGGAAAAACTGTTTTTT.

The chain joins TRBV5-1 to TRBJ2-2; no clear D gene. Trimming removed 1 base at V and 2 bases at J, with 9 bases between. The CDR3 has 15 amino acids. The germline V gene has CDR1 SGHRS and CDR2 YFSETQ. The CDR3: CASSLQLGNTGELFF. DNA of the CDR3: TGCGCCAGCAGCTTGCAGCTGGGCAACACCGGGGAGCTGTTTTTT.

The genes are TRBV19 and TRBJ1-2, with D maybe TRBD1 (6 bases). The CDR3 runs to 14 residues. The germline CDR1 and CDR2 sequences are LNHDA and SQIVND (reference sequence). Trimming shortened V by 5 bases and J by 4 bases, and 14 bases separated the two germline ends. CDR3 bases: TGTGCCAGTAGTCTCGGACAGAACCTCTATGGCTACACCTTC. It codes for CASSLGQNLYGYTF.

The chain employs TRBV4-3 and TRBJ1-1, with D uncertain. The ends were cut back, 0 bases at V and 5 bases at J, with 13 bases in the middle. This CDR3 comprises 15 residues. Germline CDR1 is LGHNA and CDR2 is YSLEER. CDR3 bases: TGCGCCAGCAGCCAAGAAGGCCCCTACGGGACTGAAGCTTTCTTT. Its protein product is CASSQEGPYGTEAFF.

The chain is built from TRBV19 and TRBJ2-3, with D possibly matching TRBD1 (5 bases). V was pared by 5 bases and J by 0 bases, with 12 bases between. The CDR3 has 15 amino acids. In germline, CDR1 is LNHDA, CDR2 SQIVND (reference sequence). The CDR3 is CASSPGPGSTDTQYF. The CDR3 coding sequence is TGTGCCAGTAGTCCAGGGCCCGGCAGCACAGATACGCAGTATTTT.

The V call is TRBV21-1, the J call TRBJ2-5; TRBD1 reflects the table's D call only, with no check against the DNA. TRBV21-1 is recorded as a pseudogene. This CDR3 is 16 amino acids long. CDR3 sequence: CASSNGTGTLQETQYF. DNA of the CDR3: TGTGCCAGCAGCAATGGGACAGGGACCCTCCAAGAGACCCAGTACTTC.

This rearrangement joins TRBV5-1 to TRBJ2-1; possible D gene TRBD2, 6 bases. The CDR3 contains 15 residues. Trimming pared 0 bases from V and 6 bases from J, leaving 13 bases between. CDR1 and CDR2 from the germline V gene are SGHRS and YFSETQ. CDR3 sequence (DNA): TGCGCCAGCAGCTTGGCCACGGGACTTTCCAATGAGCAGTTCTTC. Its protein product is CASSLATGLSNEQFF.

V usage is TRBV6-5 and J usage is TRBJ2-4; 9 bases line up with TRBD1. With 6 bases clipped from V and 6 bases from J, the junction kept 6 bases outside the gene matches. CDR3 size: 14 residues. Looked up from germline, CDR1 is MNHEY and CDR2 is SVGAGI. The CDR3 loop reads CASSSVTGGNIQYF. CDR3 nucleotide sequence: TGTGCCAGCAGCTCCGTGACAGGGGGAAACATTCAGTACTTC.

The CDR3 protein is CASRYRDKTLGGTNTGELFF. The DNA for the CDR3 is TGTGCCAGTAGGTACCGGGACAAAACCCTTGGCGGGACGAACACCGGGGAGCTGTTTTTT. The chain carries TRBV19 and TRBJ2-2; D is possibly TRBD1 or TRBD2 (6 bases each). CDR1 and CDR2 from the germline V gene are LNHDA and SQIVND (reference sequence). The CDR3 length is 20 residues. V was shortened by 6 bases and J by 0 bases, with 26 bases between the two germline ends.

The chain carries TRBV3-1 (or the pseudogene TRBV3-2) and TRBJ1-1; D not certain. Trimming stripped 4 bases from V and 7 bases from J, with 13 bases between. CDR1 is LGHDT and CDR2 is YNNKEL in the germline V gene (reference sequence). This CDR3 is 13 amino acids long. The CDR3 nucleotides read TGTGCCAGCAGCCCCGAGTCCGCTCATGAAGCTTTCTTT. Its protein product is CASSPESAHEAFF.

The J gene is TRBJ2-7, the V gene TRBV4-2; 7 bases match TRBD2. The CDR3 has 16 amino acids. Losses at the gene ends were 1 base for V and 0 bases for J; bases not matched to a gene: 6. The germline gives CDR1 LGHNA, CDR2 YNFKEQ. The CDR3 spells CASSQGSKRDSYEQYF. The DNA for the CDR3 is TGTGCCAGCAGCCAAGGGTCCAAGCGGGACTCCTACGAGCAGTACTTC.

The J gene is TRBJ1-1, the V gene TRBV7-9; D ambiguous. Germline-derived CDR1 and CDR2 are SEHNR and FQNEAQ (reference sequence). The ends were cut back, 4 bases at V and 3 bases at J, with 18 bases in the middle. The CDR3 length is 16 residues. CDR3 in DNA: TGTGCCAGCAGCTACTCAGCTGGCTACCTTCACACTGAAGCTTTCTTT. Residues: CASSYSAGYLHTEAFF.

V and J are TRBV5-1 and TRBJ2-7; TRBD1 matches 8 bases. Trimming took 4 bases from V and 4 from J; bases not matched to a gene: 10. The germline gives CDR1 SGHRS, CDR2 YFSETQ. The CDR3 totals 15 residues. The DNA for the CDR3 is TGCGCCAGCAGCCCCCGGACAGGGCCGGTATACGAGCAGTACTTC. Its protein is CASSPRTGPVYEQYF.

The chain links TRBV6-2 or TRBV6-3 to TRBJ1-6; 8 bases are shared with TRBD1. CDR1 MNHEY and CDR2 SVGEGT come from the germline V gene. The CDR3 has 17 residues. The V segment lost 0 bases and the J segment 5 bases; nucleotides outside the gene matches: 6. This CDR3 is CASSYSWTGIDNSPLHF. Here the CDR3 DNA reads TGTGCCAGCAGTTACTCCTGGACAGGGATAGATAATTCACCCCTCCACTTT.

The chain recombines TRBV5-1 with TRBJ1-4, with a possible D match to TRBD1 (5 bases). Trimming pared 4 bases from V and 7 bases from J, leaving 11 bases between. CDR3 length: 13 amino acids. In germline, CDR1 is SGHRS, CDR2 YFSETQ. This chain's CDR3 is CASSTGGGEKLFF. The CDR3 DNA follows: TGCGCCAGCAGCACTGGCGGGGGTGAAAAACTGTTTTTT.

This sequence joins TRBV5-6 and TRBJ2-3; D might be TRBD1 or TRBD2, each matching 5 bases. The ends were cut back, 4 bases at V and 4 bases at J, with 13 bases in the middle. This CDR3 has 14 residues. The germline V gene encodes CDR1 SGHDT and CDR2 YYEEEE. The CDR3 region is CASSLGTSADTQYF. The CDR3 region has the DNA TGTGCCAGCAGCCTCGGGACGTCGGCAGATACGCAGTATTTT.

V gene TRBV5-4 combines with J gene TRBJ1-2; D unclear. The CDR3 is 11 residues long. Germline CDR1 and CDR2: SGHNT and YYREEE (reference sequence). Trimming removed 9 bases from V and 6 bases from J, with 12 bases in between. CDR3 bases: TGTGCCACCCCGGCCGGGGATGGCTACACCTTC. Its protein is CATPAGDGYTF. The full variable domain, with the rest looked up from reference TRBV5-4 and TRBJ1-2, is ETGVTQSPTHLIKTRGQQVTLRCSSQSGHNTVSWYQQALGQGPQFIFQYYREEENGRGNFPPRFSGLQFPNYSSELNVNALELDDSALYLCATPAGDGYTFGSGTRLTVV.

The chain carries TRBV27 and TRBJ2-1; D uncertain. Looked up from germline, CDR1 is MNHEY and CDR2 is SMNVEV (reference sequence). The CDR3 runs 13 residues. V shed 0 bases and J shed 7 bases, with 7 bases lying between them. The CDR3 reads CASSLSASNEQFF. The CDR3 DNA reads as TGTGCCAGCAGTTTATCCGCTAGTAATGAGCAGTTCTTC.

The V call is TRBV18, the J call TRBJ2-3; 8 nucleotides line up with TRBD2. The length of the CDR3 is 14 residues. With 4 bases clipped from V and 4 bases from J, the junction kept 4 bases outside the gene matches. Germline values: CDR1 KGHSH, CDR2 LQKENI. The CDR3 spells CASSQGLASDTQYF. Written as DNA, the CDR3 is TGTGCCAGCTCACAAGGACTAGCTTCAGATACGCAGTATTTT.

The chain uses TRBV18 and TRBJ2-5; D possibly corresponds to TRBD2 (5 bases). V lost 5 bases, J lost 7 bases, and 17 bases lay in between. CDR1 is KGHSH, CDR2 LQKENI, per germline. This CDR3 is 14 amino acids long. The CDR3 DNA sequence: TGTGCCAGCTCAAGTAATGAGGGCGCGGGGACCCAGTACTTC. Translation gives CASSSNEGAGTQYF. Complete variable domain (other parts from reference TRBV18 and TRBJ2-5): NAGVMQNPRHLVRRRGQEARLRCSPMKGHSHVYWYRQLPEEGLKFMVYLQKENIIDESGMPKERFSAEFPKEGPSILRIQQVVRGDSAAYFCASSSNEGAGTQYFGPGTRLLVL.

This chain uses TRBV12-3 or TRBV12-4 with TRBJ2-5; D may be TRBD1 (5 bases). Trimming removed 6 bases from V and 6 bases from J, with 14 bases in between. The CDR3 loop spans 13 amino acids. The CDR3 nucleotides read TGTGCCAGCAGGATGGGGCAGGGCCAGACCCAGTACTTC. It is translated as CASRMGQGQTQYF.

V usage is TRBV19 and J usage is TRBJ1-1, with D perhaps matching TRBD1 (6 bases). CDR1 and CDR2 from the germline V gene are LNHDA and SQIVND (reference sequence). The CDR3 loop spans 13 amino acids. Trimming took off 4 bases at V and 4 bases at J, with 10 bases between the two ends. The CDR3 DNA reads as TGTGCCAGTAGTACCACAGGGCCCACTGAAGCTTTCTTT. Translated, it gives CASSTTGPTEAFF.

V is TRBV20-1 and J is TRBJ2-5, with 11 bases matching TRBD2. Trimming at V came to 3 bases and at J to 2 bases, leaving 2 bases not matched to a gene. CDR1 and CDR2 (germline): DFQATT, SNEGSKA (reference sequence). The CDR3 has 14 amino acids. CDR3 bases: TGCAGTGCTAGTGGGACTAGCGGACAAGAGACCCAGTACTTC. Translating it yields CSASGTSGQETQYF.

V gene TRBV27 combines with J gene TRBJ2-7; maybe TRBD2 (6 bases). In germline, CDR1 is MNHEY, CDR2 SMNVEV (reference sequence). Trimming removed 1 base from V and 6 bases from J, with 7 bases in between. This CDR3 region has 12 residues. CDR3 region: CASSLLGGEQYF. The CDR3 DNA reads TGTGCCAGCAGTTTATTGGGGGGCGAGCAGTACTTC.

This clone was seen only once. The V gene is TRBV7-2, the J gene TRBJ2-7, with a tentative D call TRBD1 (5 bases). Trimming pared 1 base from V and 7 bases from J, leaving 14 bases between. Germline values: CDR1 SGHTA, CDR2 FQGNSA. The CDR3 sequence is 14 residues long. The CDR3 bases are TGTGCCAGCAGCTTAGATGGCAGGGTCTTGGAGCAGTACTTC. Translation: CASSLDGRVLEQYF.

V usage is TRBV9 and J usage is TRBJ1-2; D call uncertain. Germline V gives CDR1 SGDLS, CDR2 YYNGEE. The CDR3 has 18 residues. V lost 0 bases and J lost 4, with 22 bases in between. The CDR3 here is CASSVVASGPLIFYGYTF. The CDR3 DNA follows: TGTGCCAGCAGCGTAGTCGCCAGCGGCCCCTTGATATTCTATGGCTACACCTTC. Drawing the rest from reference TRBV9 and TRBJ1-2, the complete variable domain is DSGVTQTPKHLITATGQRVTLRCSPRSGDLSVYWYQQSLDQGLQFLIQYYNGEERAKGNILERFSAQQFPDLHSELNLSSLELGDSALYFCASSVVASGPLIFYGYTFGSGTRLTVV.

The chain links TRBV11-3 to TRBJ2-7; no reliable D call. The CDR3 length is 16 residues. V was clipped by 1 base and J by 2 bases, with 15 bases between them. In germline, CDR1 is SGHNT, CDR2 YENEEA. The CDR3 DNA reads as TGTGCCAGCAGCTTAGGTGGCCGTTGGGATCCCTACGAGCAGTACTTC. It yields the protein CASSLGGRWDPYEQYF. The full variable domain, with the rest looked up from reference TRBV11-3 and TRBJ2-7, is EAGVVQSPRYKIIEKKQPVAFWCNPISGHNTLYWYLQNLGQGPELLIRYENEEAVDDSQLPKDRFSAERLKGVDSTLKIQPAELGDSAVYLCASSLGGRWDPYEQYFGPGTRLTVT.